Listed here are 22 T cell receptor beta chains from one sample, sequenced in a study of blood T cell repertoires in COVID-19. The repertoire was sequenced with immunoSEQ multiplex PCR; TCRdb's copy has only in-frame clones and lacks some. Of about 140,000 clones listed, around 84% are singletons. Input material: peripheral blood. The receptors stem from a woman in her fifties or sixties with acute or convalescent COVID-19.

V gene TRBV11-3 combines with J gene TRBJ2-5, with D unclear. Germline CDR1 SGHNT, CDR2 YENEEA. The CDR3 is 11 amino acids. The V and J ends lost 1 base and 5 bases respectively, with 2 bases between them. CDR3 in amino acids: CASSLAETQYF. As DNA, the CDR3 is TGTGCCAGCAGCTTAGCTGAGACCCAGTACTTC.

This chain links TRBV6-2 or TRBV6-3 with TRBJ1-4; D uncertain. Trimming removed 0 bases at V and 5 bases at J, with 10 bases between. Germline V CDR1 and CDR2: MNHEY, SVGEGT. The CDR3 consists of 15 residues. The CDR3 sequence is CASSYSSGGNEKLFF. CDR3 bases: TGTGCCAGCAGTTACTCTTCCGGAGGGAATGAAAAACTGTTTTTT.

The CDR3 loop is CASSPSFVNGDTQYF. DNA for the CDR3: TGTGCCAGCAGCCCGTCGTTTGTGAACGGGGATACGCAGTATTTT. J is TRBJ2-3 and V is TRBV7-9; D gene ambiguous. Germline-derived CDR1 and CDR2 are SEHNR and FQNEAQ (reference sequence). This CDR3 region has 15 residues. Trimming took 5 bases from V and 6 from J, leaving 18 bases between them.

This chain connects TRBV19 to TRBJ2-5, with 11 bases that match TRBD2. V gave up 6 bases and J gave up 5 bases; unmatched junction bases: 5. The CDR3 totals 14 residues. Germline CDR1 reads LNHDA; CDR2 reads SQIVND (reference sequence). CDR3 bases: TGTGCCAGTAGCTCTAGCGGGGGGAGTGAGACCCAGTACTTC. It yields the protein CASSSSGGSETQYF.

This clone was recorded only once. One end of the junction varies from germline; a read error may be responsible. The chain carries TRBV2 and TRBJ1-3; D is possibly TRBD1 (6 bases). The CDR3 has 15 residues. CDR1 and CDR2 (germline): SNHLY, FYNNEI. In DNA, the CDR3 is TGTGCCAGCAGCGAAGTCAGGGGCTCTGGAAACACCATATATTTT. It specifies CASSEVRGSGNTIYF.

The chain couples TRBV12-3 or TRBV12-4 to TRBJ2-7; TRBD1 might be the D (6 bases). With 5 bases removed from V and 12 bases from J, the gap between germline ends came to 20 bases. The CDR3 sequence is 13 residues long. The CDR3 is CASSGSGTSFGYF. The CDR3 bases are TGTGCCAGCAGTGGCTCCGGGACAAGTTTTGGGTACTTC.

The V call is TRBV5-4, the J call TRBJ2-7; 7 bases are shared with TRBD1. V dropped 6 bases and J dropped 2; count of bases not matched to a gene: 11. CDR3 length: 15 amino acids. Germline values: CDR1 SGHNT, CDR2 YYREEE (reference sequence). The CDR3 bases are TGTGCCAGCAATCAGGGGGATCAGAGGACCTACGAGCAGTACTTC. Encoded protein: CASNQGDQRTYEQYF.

This clone was picked up a small number of times. The chain recombines TRBV5-1 with TRBJ1-2, with 11 bases fitting TRBD1. Losses at the gene ends were 4 bases for V and 9 bases for J; bases not matched to a gene: 8. Germline V gene data show CDR1 as SGHRS and CDR2 as YFSETQ. There are 14 residues in the CDR3. As DNA, the CDR3 is TGCGCCAGCAGCATTGGGGGACAGGGGGAGCGCTACACCTTC. Translation gives CASSIGGQGERYTF.

The chain carries TRBV7-8 and TRBJ2-7; 10 bases agree with TRBD1. Trimming took 4 bases from V and 3 from J; bases not matched to a gene: 12. The CDR3 extends over 17 amino acids. Germline loops: CDR1 SGHVS, CDR2 FQNEAQ. This chain's CDR3 is CASSSYNRDRGSYEQYF. The CDR3 coding sequence is TGTGCCAGCAGCTCCTACAACCGGGACAGGGGAAGCTACGAGCAGTACTTC.

This chain links TRBV11-3 with TRBJ2-3; 8 bases are a match to TRBD1. The germline CDR1 and CDR2 sequences are SGHNT and YENEEA. The CDR3 totals 15 residues. V shed 5 bases and J 3 bases; nucleotides not matched to a gene: 7. The CDR3 is CASSPRTGLTDTQYF. The CDR3 DNA reads TGTGCCAGCAGCCCCCGGACAGGGCTAACAGATACGCAGTATTTT.

The chain employs TRBV14 and TRBJ2-2; 10 nucleotides line up with TRBD2. CDR3 size: 16 residues. With V trimmed by 4 bases and J by 7 bases, 9 bases remained unmatched. Germline CDR1 is SGHDN and CDR2 is FVKESK. CDR3 sequence: CASSPGAGGPDGELFF. The CDR3 DNA follows: TGTGCCAGCAGCCCCGGAGCGGGGGGGCCTGACGGGGAGCTGTTTTTT.

The rearrangement uses TRBV4-1 and TRBJ1-1; TRBD1 is a possible D gene (5 bases). Germline values: CDR1 MGHRA, CDR2 YSYEKL. The CDR3 length is 13 residues. Trimming shortened V by 4 bases and J by 5 bases, and 11 bases separated the two germline ends. CDR3 loop: CASSRDSWTEAFF. DNA of the CDR3: TGCGCCAGCAGCCGGGACTCTTGGACTGAAGCTTTCTTT.

This clone was found once. V gene TRBV7-9 combines with J gene TRBJ1-2; 8 bases are a match to TRBD1. The CDR3 runs to 12 residues. V shed 7 bases, J shed 8 bases, and the junction held 6 bases outside the gene matches. Germline loops: CDR1 SEHNR, CDR2 FQNEAQ (reference sequence). The CDR3 reads CASTQGAGGYTF. The CDR3 nucleotides read TGTGCCAGCACCCAGGGGGCAGGGGGCTACACCTTC. Variable domain in full (rest from reference TRBV7-9 and TRBJ1-2): DTGVSQNPRHKITKRGQNVTFRCDPISEHNRLYWYRQTLGQGPEFLTYFQNEAQLEKSRLLSDRFSAERPKGSFSTLEIQRTEQGDSAMYLCASTQGAGGYTFGSGTRLTVV.

The V call is TRBV3-1 (or the pseudogene TRBV3-2), the J call TRBJ2-5; D might be TRBD1 (5 bases). Germline CDR1 is LGHDT and CDR2 is YNNKEL (reference sequence). The CDR3 loop spans 16 amino acids. Between the trimmed V and J ends, which lost 1 base and 1 base, there was a span of 13 bases. CDR3 nucleotide sequence: TGTGCCAGCAGCCAAGTGTCACAGGTTCTCCAAGAGACCCAGTACTTC. Translation: CASSQVSQVLQETQYF.

A single count supports this clone. This chain connects TRBV6-5 to TRBJ1-1, with D perhaps matching TRBD1 (6 bases). Trimming took 2 bases from V and 1 from J, leaving 11 bases between them. Germline CDR1 MNHEY, CDR2 SVGAGI. This CDR3 has 15 amino acids. The CDR3 DNA follows: TGTGCCAGCAGTTACCGCCCGACAGGGAACACTGAAGCTTTCTTT. This encodes CASSYRPTGNTEAFF.

The chain uses TRBV29-1 and TRBJ2-4, with TRBD1 matching 7 bases. The V and J ends lost 0 bases and 13 bases, in that order; junction bases with no gene match: 6. Germline V gene lookup returns CDR1 SQVTM and CDR2 ANQGSEA. CDR3 length equals 12 residues. CDR3 in DNA: TGCAGCGTTGAAGAAGGGACAGATGGCCAGTACTTC. Protein: CSVEEGTDGQYF.

The J gene is TRBJ1-2, the V gene TRBV6-5; D gene unclear. Trimming removed 6 bases at V and 3 bases at J, with 14 bases between. The CDR3 contains 14 residues. CDR1 and CDR2 (germline): MNHEY, SVGAGI. This CDR3 is CASSRKKVDYGYTF. The DNA for the CDR3 is TGTGCCAGCAGCAGGAAGAAAGTCGACTATGGCTACACCTTC.

The chain links TRBV7-9 to TRBJ2-7; 7 positions agree with TRBD2. The CDR3 length is 14 residues. The germline gives CDR1 SEHNR, CDR2 FQNEAQ (reference sequence). V lost 3 bases to trimming and J lost 2 bases; unmatched junction nucleotides: 4. Here the CDR3 DNA reads TGTGCCAGCAGCTTTGGGACTACCGCCTACGAGCAGTACTTC. Translating it yields CASSFGTTAYEQYF.

This sequence joins TRBV19 and TRBJ1-5, with TRBD1 matching over 8 bases. The CDR3 extends over 17 amino acids. Trimming took 4 bases from V and 0 from J; bases not matched to a gene: 8. The germline V gene encodes CDR1 LNHDA and CDR2 SQIVND (reference sequence). The CDR3 sequence: CASSTGQGTYSNQPQHF. The CDR3 coding sequence is TGTGCCAGTAGTACCGGACAGGGTACCTATAGCAATCAGCCCCAGCATTTT.

The chain combines TRBV9 with TRBJ2-7; perhaps TRBD2 as D (6 bases). The ends were cut back, 3 bases at V and 1 base at J, with 11 bases in the middle. The CDR3 totals 14 residues. Germline V gene data show CDR1 as SGDLS and CDR2 as YYNGEE. DNA of the CDR3: TGTGCCAGCAGCGCACTGGGGACTTCCTACGAGCAGTACTTC. It encodes CASSALGTSYEQYF.

The CDR3 loop is CASHSPMNTEAFF. DNA for the CDR3: TGTGCCTCCCACAGCCCCATGAACACTGAAGCTTTCTTT. V usage is TRBV30 and J usage is TRBJ1-1; no definite D call. V was pared by 7 bases and J by 0 bases, with 12 bases between. The germline V gene encodes CDR1 GTSNPN and CDR2 SVGIG (reference sequence). CDR3 length: 13 residues.

This chain uses TRBV5-8 with TRBJ2-7; 9 bases are a match to TRBD2. This CDR3 comprises 16 residues. Germline-derived CDR1 and CDR2 are SGHTS and YDEGEE. The trim removed 1 base at V and 3 bases at J, leaving 8 bases unmatched. CDR3 DNA sequence: TGTGCCAGCAGCTTGTCGGCGCGGGGGGGCAGCTACGAGCAGTACTTC. As protein: CASSLSARGGSYEQYF.